This TCR beta chain came from a study of tissue T cells after allogeneic stem cell transplantation. Clones were sequenced by immunoSEQ multiplex PCR, and TCRdb holds only the in-frame ones, with some missing. The sample lists about 9,000 clones; approximately 50% were seen once. The time point is: mouse harvest day 7 after allogeneic transplant. Each mouse received 10^7 T-cell-depleted marrow cells plus 10^6 splenic CD5+ T cells by tail vein. Points from the study as a whole: Across patients, clones rarely overlapped, yet motif clusters were shared tissue-specifically. Tissue-detected TCR repertoire was only partly captured by blood and spleen T cells.

In its sample, this clone was seen a few times. Antigen unknown. Gene names follow the mouse nomenclature. The specimen sequenced was gut tissue. The source of this sequence is a female BALB/c mouse given C57BL/6 T cells with graft-versus-host disease after an allogeneic hematopoietic cell transplant.

Partial CDR3 DNA: TGTGCCAGCAGTCTTGGGACTGGGGGGACTGAACAGTAC. This encodes CASSLGTGGTEQY. The CDR3 in its entirety is CASSLGTGGTEQYF. The chain links TRBV26 to TRBJ2-7; 12 positions agree with TRBD2. The read ends 1 residue before the CDR3 terminus; that terminus is restored from the germline J gene. The CDR3 length is 14 residues. J lost 6 bases, V lost 3 bases, and 3 bases had no gene match. CDR1 is KGHPV and CDR2 is FQNQEV in the germline V gene (reference sequence).